This T cell receptor beta chain was obtained from a study of blood T cell repertoires in COVID-19 (dated by TCRdb to 2020 to 2021). Regarding the study in general: Collaborator samples came from the United States, Italy and Spain and covered acute and convalescent phases of COVID-19. A de-identified subject ID, COVID-19 status, age in years and sex were almost always included in the sample metadata. The repertoires were released in a freely available public database meant as a resource for research on the immune response to SARS-CoV-2. The prospective study material was composed of cDNA or gDNA derived from T cells, B-cell-depleted T cells, or PBMCs. The samples were drawn from two sources: the first 160 participants of the ongoing ImmuneRACE study, and 950 to 1,500 subjects contributed by 6 global collaborators. The dataset comprised deeply sampled blood TCRbeta repertoires from subjects exposed to, actively infected with, or recovered from COVID-19. Where available, HLA class I and class II types were obtained from metadata supplied by the sample provider rather than from assay-based typing. The paper's findings and limits, for the study overall: How much clinical and demographic metadata was included differed by source and by participant, and the metadata was provided uncurated.

As to this clone: What this receptor recognizes is not known. Base qualities are not at hand, and no much larger clone is one base apart.

The germline V gene supplies CDR1 MDHEN and CDR2 SYDVKM. CDR3 length: 15 amino acids, cysteine to phenylalanine. The entry retains the CDR3 DNA only, 45 bases that are in frame from base 1. Trimming at the junction amounts to 4 bases on V and 8 bases on J, and the germline ends lie 18 bases apart. The immunoSEQ Assay, a bias-controlled multiplex PCR, was used to amplify TCRbeta CDR3 regions from genomic DNA. Per the authors' processing: Within the assay, amplification of reference gene primers was used to estimate how many nucleated cells each sample contained. To quantify the absolute abundance of each unique TCRbeta CDR3 rearrangement, sequence reads were collapsed and filtered. For each sample, productive Simpson clonality was calculated by taking the square root of Simpson's diversity index across productive rearrangements. TCRdb mirrors the immuneACCESS table, restricted to in-frame sequences. Some clones are absent from its copies; in checked studies, under half trace to an unresolved V gene, and the reason for the others is unknown. D and trimming come from the DNA, and the V and J calls and clone size come from that table. This sample comprises fewer than 300,000 clones, more than 75% of them detected only once. 11% of the sample comes from the top ten.

One collaborating source in Seattle enrolled patients during active infection and followed them longitudinally through the course of disease. Each collaborating institution followed its own protocols to collect whole blood in K2EDTA tubes. For TCRbeta analysis, collaborators shipped samples in one of three forms: frozen whole blood, isolated PBMCs, or DNA extracted from either of those sample types. This sequence uses TRBV28 and TRBJ2-1; the D gene is possibly TRBD1, with 5 bases matching. The TCR originated in a man aged 45-60 years with COVID-19, enrolled during active disease. The sequenced sample consisted of peripheral blood. The sequence in DNA is TGTGCCAGCAGTTCCCCAGGGTCCCTGAAACATGAGCAGTTCTTC. This is translated as CASSSPGSLKHEQFF.